Presented here are 3 T cell receptor beta chains from one specimen sequenced in a study of blood T cell repertoires in COVID-19. Only in-frame clones appear in the TCRdb table, and some are missing; sequencing was by immunoSEQ multiplex PCR. The sample shows a few hundred thousand clones, about 92% of them seen only once. The specimen was PBMCs or T cells enriched from blood (not recorded which). The receptor set was obtained from a woman aged 25 to 45 who had recovered from COVID-19.

This CDR3 reads CASSPSTGDTEAFF. CDR3 nucleotide sequence: TGTGCCAGCAGTCCGAGTACCGGGGACACTGAAGCTTTCTTT. This chain joins TRBV27 and TRBJ1-1; D uncertain. With 5 bases removed from V and 3 bases from J, the gap between germline ends came to 13 bases. The CDR3 sequence is 14 residues long. Germline CDR1 and CDR2: MNHEY and SMNVEV (reference sequence).

The chain couples TRBV3-1 (or the pseudogene TRBV3-2) to TRBJ2-7, with D possibly TRBD1 on 6 matching bases. The CDR3 is made up of 16 amino acids. Germline CDR1 is LGHDT and CDR2 is YNNKEL (reference sequence). V gave up 1 base and J gave up 4 bases, with 17 bases separating them. CDR3 sequence (DNA): TGTGCCAGCAGCCAAGCTGGTTTGGACAGACAGTACGAGCAGTACTTC. This gives the protein CASSQAGLDRQYEQYF.

The chain is built from TRBV15 and TRBJ1-1; 9 bases fit TRBD1. This CDR3 has 13 amino acids. V was pared by 4 bases and J by 9 bases, with 6 bases of the junction left unmatched. Germline CDR1 is LNHNV and CDR2 is YYDKDF (reference sequence). CDR3 in amino acids: CATSTRTGDQAFF. The DNA of the CDR3 is TGTGCCACCAGCACACGGACAGGGGACCAAGCTTTCTTT.